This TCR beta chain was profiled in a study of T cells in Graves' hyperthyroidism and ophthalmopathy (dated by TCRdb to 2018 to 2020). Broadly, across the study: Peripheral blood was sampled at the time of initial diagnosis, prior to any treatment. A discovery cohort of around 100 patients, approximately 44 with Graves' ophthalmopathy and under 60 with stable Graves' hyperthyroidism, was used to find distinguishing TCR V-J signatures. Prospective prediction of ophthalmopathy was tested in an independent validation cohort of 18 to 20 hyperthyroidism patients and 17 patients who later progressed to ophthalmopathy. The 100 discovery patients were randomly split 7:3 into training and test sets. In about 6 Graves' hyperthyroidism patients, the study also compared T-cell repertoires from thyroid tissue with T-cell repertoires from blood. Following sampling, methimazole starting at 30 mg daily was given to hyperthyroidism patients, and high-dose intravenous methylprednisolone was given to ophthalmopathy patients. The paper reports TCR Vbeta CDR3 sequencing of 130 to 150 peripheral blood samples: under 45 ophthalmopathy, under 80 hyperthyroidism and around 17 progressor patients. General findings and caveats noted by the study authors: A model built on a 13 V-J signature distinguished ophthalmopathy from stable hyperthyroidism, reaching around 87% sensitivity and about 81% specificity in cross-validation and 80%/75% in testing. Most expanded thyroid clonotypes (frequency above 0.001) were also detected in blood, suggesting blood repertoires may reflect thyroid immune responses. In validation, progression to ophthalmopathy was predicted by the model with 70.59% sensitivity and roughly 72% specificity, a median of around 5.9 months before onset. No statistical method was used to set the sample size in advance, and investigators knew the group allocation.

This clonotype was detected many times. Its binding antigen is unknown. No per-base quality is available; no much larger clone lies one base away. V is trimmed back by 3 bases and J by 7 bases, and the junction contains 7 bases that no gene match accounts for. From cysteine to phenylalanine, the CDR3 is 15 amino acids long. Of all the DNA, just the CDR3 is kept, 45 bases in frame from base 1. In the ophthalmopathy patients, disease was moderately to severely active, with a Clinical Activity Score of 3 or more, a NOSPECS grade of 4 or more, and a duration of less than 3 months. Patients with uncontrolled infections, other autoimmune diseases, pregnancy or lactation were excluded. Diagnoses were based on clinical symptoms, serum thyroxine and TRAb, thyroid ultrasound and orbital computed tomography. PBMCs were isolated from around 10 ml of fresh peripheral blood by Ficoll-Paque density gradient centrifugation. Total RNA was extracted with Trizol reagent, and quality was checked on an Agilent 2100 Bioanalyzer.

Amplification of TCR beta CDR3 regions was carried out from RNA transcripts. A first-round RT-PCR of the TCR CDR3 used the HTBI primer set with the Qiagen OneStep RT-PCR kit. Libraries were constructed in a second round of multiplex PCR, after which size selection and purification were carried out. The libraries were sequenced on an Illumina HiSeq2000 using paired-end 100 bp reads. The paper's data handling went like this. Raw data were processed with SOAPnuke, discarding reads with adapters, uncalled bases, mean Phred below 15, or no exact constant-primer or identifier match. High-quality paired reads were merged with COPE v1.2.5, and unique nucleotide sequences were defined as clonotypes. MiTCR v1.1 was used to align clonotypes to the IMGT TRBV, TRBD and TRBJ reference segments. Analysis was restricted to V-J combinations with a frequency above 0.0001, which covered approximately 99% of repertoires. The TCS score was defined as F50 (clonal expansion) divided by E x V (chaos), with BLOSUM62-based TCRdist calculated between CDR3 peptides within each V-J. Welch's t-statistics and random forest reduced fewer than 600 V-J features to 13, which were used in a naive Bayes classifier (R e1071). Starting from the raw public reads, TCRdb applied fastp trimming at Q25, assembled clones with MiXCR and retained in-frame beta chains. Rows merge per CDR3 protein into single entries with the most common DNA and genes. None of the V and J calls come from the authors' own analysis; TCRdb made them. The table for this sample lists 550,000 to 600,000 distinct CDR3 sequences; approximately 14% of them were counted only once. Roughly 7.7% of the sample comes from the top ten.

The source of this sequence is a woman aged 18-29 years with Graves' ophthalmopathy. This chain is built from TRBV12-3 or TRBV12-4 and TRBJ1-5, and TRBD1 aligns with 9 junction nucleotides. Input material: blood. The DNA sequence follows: TGTGCCAGCAGTTTTGGGACAGGGAAGTGGCAGCCCCAGCATTTT. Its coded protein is CASSFGTGKWQPQHF.